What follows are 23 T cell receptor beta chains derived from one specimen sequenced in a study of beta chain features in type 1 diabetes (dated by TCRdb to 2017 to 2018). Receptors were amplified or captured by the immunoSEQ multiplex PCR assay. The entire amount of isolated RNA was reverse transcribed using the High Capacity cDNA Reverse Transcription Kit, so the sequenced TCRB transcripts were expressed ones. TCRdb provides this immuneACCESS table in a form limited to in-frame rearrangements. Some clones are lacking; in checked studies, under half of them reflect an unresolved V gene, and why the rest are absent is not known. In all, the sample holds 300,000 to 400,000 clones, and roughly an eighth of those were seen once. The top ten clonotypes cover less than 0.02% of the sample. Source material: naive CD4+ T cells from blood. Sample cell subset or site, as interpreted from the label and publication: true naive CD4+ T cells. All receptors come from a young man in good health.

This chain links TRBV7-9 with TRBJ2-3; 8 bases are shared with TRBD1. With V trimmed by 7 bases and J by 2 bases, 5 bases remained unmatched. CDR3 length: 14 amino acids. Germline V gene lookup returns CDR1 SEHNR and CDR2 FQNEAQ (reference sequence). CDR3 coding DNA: TGTGCCAGCACCGGGACAGGAGACACAGATACGCAGTATTTT. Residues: CASTGTGDTDTQYF.

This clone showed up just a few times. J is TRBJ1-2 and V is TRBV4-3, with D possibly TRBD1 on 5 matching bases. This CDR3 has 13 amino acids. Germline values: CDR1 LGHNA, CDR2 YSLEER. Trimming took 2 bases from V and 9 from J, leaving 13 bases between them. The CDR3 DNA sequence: TGCGCCAGCAGCCAAACTTCGGGGGGGAGCTACACCTTC. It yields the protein CASSQTSGGSYTF.

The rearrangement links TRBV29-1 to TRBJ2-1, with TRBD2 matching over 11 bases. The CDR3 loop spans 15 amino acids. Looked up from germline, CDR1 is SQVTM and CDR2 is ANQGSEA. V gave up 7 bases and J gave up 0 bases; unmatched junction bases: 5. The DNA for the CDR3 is TGCAGCGCAGCCGGACTAGCGGGCTCCTACAATGAGCAGTTCTTC. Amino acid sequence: CSAAGLAGSYNEQFF.

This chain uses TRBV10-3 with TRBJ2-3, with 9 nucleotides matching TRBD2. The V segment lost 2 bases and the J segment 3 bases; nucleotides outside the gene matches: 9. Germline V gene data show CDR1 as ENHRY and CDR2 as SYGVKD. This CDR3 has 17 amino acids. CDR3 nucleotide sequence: TGTGCCATCAGTGAGAGGGGTAGCGGGGGCTCTACAGATACGCAGTATTTT. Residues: CAISERGSGGSTDTQYF.

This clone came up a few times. CDR3 nucleotide sequence: TGTGCCAGCAGCTTACTAACAGTTGAAGCTTTCTTT. Translating it yields CASSLLTVEAFF. The rearrangement joins TRBV11-2 to TRBJ1-1, with D uncertain. V lost 2 bases, J lost 7 bases, and 8 bases lay in between. In germline, CDR1 is SGHAT, CDR2 FQNNGV. CDR3 length: 12 residues.

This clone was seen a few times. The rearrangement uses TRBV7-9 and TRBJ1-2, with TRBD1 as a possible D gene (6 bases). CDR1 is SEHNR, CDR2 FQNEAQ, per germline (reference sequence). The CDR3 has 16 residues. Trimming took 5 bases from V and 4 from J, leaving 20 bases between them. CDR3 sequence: CASSTTGHPNGYGYTF. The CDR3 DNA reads TGTGCCAGCAGCACAACGGGACACCCAAACGGCTATGGCTACACCTTC.

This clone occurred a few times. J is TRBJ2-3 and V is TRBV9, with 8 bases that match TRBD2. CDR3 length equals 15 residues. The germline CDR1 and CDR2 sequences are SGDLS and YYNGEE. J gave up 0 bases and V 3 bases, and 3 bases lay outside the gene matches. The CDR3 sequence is CASSGIAGSTDTQYF. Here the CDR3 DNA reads TGTGCCAGCAGCGGAATAGCGGGGAGCACAGATACGCAGTATTTT.

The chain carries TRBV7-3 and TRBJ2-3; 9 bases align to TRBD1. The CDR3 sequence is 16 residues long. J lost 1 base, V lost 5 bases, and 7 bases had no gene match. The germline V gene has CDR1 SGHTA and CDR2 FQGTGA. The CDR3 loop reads CASSPGQGLGTDTQYF. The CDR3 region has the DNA TGTGCCAGCAGCCCGGGACAGGGCTTGGGCACAGATACGCAGTATTTT.

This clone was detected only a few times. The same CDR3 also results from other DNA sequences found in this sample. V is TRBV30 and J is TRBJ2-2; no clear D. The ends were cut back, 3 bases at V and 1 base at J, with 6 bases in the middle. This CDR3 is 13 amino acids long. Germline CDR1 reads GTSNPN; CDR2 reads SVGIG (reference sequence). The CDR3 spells CAWSPKNTGELFF. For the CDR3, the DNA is TGTGCCTGGAGCCCTAAGAACACCGGGGAGCTGTTTTTT.

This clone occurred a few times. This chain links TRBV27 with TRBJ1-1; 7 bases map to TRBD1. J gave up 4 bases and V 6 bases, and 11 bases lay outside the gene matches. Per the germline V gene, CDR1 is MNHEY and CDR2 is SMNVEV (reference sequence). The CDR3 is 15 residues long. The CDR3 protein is CASSPDRIGGTEAFF. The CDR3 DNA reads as TGTGCCAGCAGCCCGGACAGGATAGGAGGCACTGAAGCTTTCTTT.

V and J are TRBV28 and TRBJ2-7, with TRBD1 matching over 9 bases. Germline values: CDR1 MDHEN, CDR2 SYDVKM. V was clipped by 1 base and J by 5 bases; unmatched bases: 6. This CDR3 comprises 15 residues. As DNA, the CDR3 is TGTGCCAGCAGTTTATTGGGACAGGGAGGCAACGAGCAGTACTTC. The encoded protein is CASSLLGQGGNEQYF. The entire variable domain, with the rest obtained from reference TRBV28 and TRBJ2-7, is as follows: DVKVTQSSRYLVKRTGEKVFLECVQDMDHENMFWYRQDPGLGLRLIYFSYDVKMKEKGDIPEGYSVSREKKERFSLILESASTNQTSMYLCASSLLGQGGNEQYFGPGTRLTVT.

This CDR3 reads CASSPAGLTNTGELFF. DNA of the CDR3: TGTGCCAGCAGTCCAGCCGGACTCACGAACACCGGGGAGCTGTTTTTT. The chain links TRBV7-6 to TRBJ2-2; TRBD2 is a possible D gene (5 bases). The germline V and J ends were trimmed by 6 bases and 0 bases, with 14 bases remaining between them. The germline V gene has CDR1 SGHVS and CDR2 FNYEAQ. The length of the CDR3 is 16 residues.

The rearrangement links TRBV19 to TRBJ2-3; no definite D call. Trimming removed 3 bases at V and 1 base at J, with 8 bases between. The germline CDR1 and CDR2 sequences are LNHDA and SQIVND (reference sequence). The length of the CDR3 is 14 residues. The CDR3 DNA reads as TGTGCCAGTAGTATTGGTCCGGGCACAGATACGCAGTATTTT. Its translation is CASSIGPGTDTQYF.

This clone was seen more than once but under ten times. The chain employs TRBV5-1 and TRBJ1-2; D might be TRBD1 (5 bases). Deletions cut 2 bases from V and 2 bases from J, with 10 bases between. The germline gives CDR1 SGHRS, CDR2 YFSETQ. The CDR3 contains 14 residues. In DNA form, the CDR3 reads TGCGCCAGCAGCTTAACCGACAGCAACTATGGCTACACCTTC. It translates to CASSLTDSNYGYTF.

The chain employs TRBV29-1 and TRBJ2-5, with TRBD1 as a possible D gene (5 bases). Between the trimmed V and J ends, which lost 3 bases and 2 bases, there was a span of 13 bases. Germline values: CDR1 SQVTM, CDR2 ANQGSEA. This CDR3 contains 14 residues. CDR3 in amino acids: CSVEFWTPQETQYF. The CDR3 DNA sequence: TGCAGCGTTGAGTTTTGGACACCTCAAGAGACCCAGTACTTC.

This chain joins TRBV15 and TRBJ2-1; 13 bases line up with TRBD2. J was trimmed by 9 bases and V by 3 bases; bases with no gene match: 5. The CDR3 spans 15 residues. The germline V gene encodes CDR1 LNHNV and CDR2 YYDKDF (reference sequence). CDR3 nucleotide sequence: TGTGCCACCAGCAGCCGGACTAGCGGGAGAAGTGAGCAGTTCTTC. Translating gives CATSSRTSGRSEQFF.

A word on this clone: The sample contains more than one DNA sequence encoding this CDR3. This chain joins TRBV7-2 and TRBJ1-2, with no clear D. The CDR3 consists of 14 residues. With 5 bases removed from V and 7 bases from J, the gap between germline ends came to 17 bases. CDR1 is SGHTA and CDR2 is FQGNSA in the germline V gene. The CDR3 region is CASSLAGRWGGYTF. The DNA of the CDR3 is TGTGCCAGCAGCCTCGCGGGCCGGTGGGGTGGCTACACCTTC.

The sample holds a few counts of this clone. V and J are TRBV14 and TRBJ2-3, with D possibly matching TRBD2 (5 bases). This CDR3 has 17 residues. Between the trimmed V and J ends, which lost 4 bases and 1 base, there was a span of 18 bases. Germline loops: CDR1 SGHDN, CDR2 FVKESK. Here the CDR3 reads CASSPYLASWGTDTQYF. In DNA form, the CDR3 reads TGTGCCAGCAGCCCGTATCTAGCCTCTTGGGGCACAGATACGCAGTATTTT.

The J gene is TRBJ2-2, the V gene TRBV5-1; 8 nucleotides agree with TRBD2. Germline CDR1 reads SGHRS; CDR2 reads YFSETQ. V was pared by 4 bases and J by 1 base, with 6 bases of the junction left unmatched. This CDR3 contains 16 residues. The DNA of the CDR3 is TGCGCCAGCAGCACCACTAGCGGAGGGAACACCGGGGAGCTGTTTTTT. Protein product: CASSTTSGGNTGELFF. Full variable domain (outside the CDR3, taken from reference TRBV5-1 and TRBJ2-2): KAGVTQTPRYLIKTRGQQVTLSCSPISGHRSVSWYQQTPGQGLQFLFEYFSETQRNKGNFPGRFSGRQFSNSRSEMNVSTLELGDSALYLCASSTTSGGNTGELFFGEGSRLTVL.

CDR3 nucleotide sequence: TGTGCCAGCAGCCCTCGCACAGATACGCAGTATTTT. Translated, it gives CASSPRTDTQYF. The chain employs TRBV5-4 and TRBJ2-3; D ambiguous. CDR1 is SGHNT and CDR2 is YYREEE in the germline V gene (reference sequence). CDR3 length: 12 residues. With 4 bases removed from V and 1 base from J, the gap between germline ends came to 4 bases. Supplemented by reference TRBV5-4 and TRBJ2-3, the full variable domain reads ETGVTQSPTHLIKTRGQQVTLRCSSQSGHNTVSWYQQALGQGPQFIFQYYREEENGRGNFPPRFSGLQFPNYSSELNVNALELDDSALYLCASSPRTDTQYFGPGTRLTVL.

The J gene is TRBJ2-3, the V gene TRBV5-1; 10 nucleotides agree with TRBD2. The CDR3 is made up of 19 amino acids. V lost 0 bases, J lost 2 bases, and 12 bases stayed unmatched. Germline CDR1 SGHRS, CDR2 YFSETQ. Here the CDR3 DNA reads TGCGCCAGCAGCTTGGGGGCTAGCGGGAGTGGTCGGATCACAGATACGCAGTATTTT. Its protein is CASSLGASGSGRITDTQYF.

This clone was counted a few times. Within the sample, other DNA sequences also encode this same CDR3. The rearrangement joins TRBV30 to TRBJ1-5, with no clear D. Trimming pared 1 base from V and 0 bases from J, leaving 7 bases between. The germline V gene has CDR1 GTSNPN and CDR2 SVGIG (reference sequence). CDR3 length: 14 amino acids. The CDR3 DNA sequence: TGTGCCTGGAGTGCCGGTAATAGCAATCAGCCCCAGCATTTT. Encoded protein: CAWSAGNSNQPQHF.

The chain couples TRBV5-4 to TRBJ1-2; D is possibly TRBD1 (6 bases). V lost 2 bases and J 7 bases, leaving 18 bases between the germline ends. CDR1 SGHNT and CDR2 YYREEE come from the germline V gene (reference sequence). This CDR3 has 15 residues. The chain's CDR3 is CASSLPDSILAGYTF. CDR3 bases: TGTGCCAGCAGCTTACCGGACAGTATACTCGCTGGCTACACCTTC.